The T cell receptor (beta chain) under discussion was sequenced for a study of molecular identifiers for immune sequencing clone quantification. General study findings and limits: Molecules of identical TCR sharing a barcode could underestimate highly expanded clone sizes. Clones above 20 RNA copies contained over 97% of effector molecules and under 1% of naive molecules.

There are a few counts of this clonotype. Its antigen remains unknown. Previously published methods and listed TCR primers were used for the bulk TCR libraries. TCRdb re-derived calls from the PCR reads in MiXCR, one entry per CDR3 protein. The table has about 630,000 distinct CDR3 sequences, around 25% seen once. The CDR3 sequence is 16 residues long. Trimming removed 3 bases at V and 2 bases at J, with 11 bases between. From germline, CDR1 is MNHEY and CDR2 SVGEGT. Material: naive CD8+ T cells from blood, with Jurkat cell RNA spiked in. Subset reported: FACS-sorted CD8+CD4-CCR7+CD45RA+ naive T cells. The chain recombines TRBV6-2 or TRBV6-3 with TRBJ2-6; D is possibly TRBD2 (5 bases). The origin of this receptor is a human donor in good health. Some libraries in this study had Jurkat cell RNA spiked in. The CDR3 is CASSYLWETGANVLTF. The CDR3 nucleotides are TGTGCCAGCAGTTATTTATGGGAGACTGGGGCCAACGTCCTGACTTTC.